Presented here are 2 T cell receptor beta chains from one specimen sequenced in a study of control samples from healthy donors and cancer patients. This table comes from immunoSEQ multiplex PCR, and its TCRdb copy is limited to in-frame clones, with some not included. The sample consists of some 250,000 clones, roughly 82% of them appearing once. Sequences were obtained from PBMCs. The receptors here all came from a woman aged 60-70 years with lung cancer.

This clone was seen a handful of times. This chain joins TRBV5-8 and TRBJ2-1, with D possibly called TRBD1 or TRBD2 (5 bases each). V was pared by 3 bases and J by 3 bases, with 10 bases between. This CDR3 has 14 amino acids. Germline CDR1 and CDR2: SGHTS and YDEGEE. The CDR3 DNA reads TGTGCCAGCAGCTACGGGACGGACTACAATGAGCAGTTCTTC. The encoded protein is CASSYGTDYNEQFF.

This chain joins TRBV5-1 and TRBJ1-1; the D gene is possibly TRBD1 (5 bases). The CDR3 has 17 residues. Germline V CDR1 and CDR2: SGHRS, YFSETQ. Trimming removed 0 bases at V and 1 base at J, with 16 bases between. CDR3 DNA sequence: TGCGCCAGCAGCTTGGCCCTCAGGGTATCGGCGAACACTGAAGCTTTCTTT. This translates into CASSLALRVSANTEAFF.